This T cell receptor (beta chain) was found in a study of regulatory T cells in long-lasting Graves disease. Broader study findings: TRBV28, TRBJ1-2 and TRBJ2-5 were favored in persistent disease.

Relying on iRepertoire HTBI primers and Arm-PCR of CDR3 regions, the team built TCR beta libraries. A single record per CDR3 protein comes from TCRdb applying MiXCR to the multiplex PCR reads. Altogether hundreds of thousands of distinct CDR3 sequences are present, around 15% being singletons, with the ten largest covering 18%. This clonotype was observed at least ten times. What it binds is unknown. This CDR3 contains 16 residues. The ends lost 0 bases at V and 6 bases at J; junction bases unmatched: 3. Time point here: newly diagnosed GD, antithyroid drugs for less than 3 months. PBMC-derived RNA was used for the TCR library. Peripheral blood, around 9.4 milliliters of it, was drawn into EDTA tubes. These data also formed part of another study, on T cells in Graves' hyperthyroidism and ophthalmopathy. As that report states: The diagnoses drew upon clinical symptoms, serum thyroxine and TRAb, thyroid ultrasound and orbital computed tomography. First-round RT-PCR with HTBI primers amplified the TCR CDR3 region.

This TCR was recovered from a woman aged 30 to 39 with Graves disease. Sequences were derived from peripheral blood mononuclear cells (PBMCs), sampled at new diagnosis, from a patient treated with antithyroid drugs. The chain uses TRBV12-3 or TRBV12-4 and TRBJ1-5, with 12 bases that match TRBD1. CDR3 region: CASSLAGTGGIQPQHF. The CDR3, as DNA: TGTGCCAGCAGTTTAGCCGGGACAGGGGGCATTCAGCCCCAGCATTTT.